One T cell receptor (beta chain) is described in this entry. The sample comes from a study of control samples from healthy donors and cancer patients. The CDR3 runs 13 residues. Germline CDR1 reads SGDLS; CDR2 reads YYNGEE. The ends lost 7 bases at V and 0 bases at J; junction bases unmatched: 3. Here immunoSEQ multiplex PCR was the method, and the copy in TCRdb shows in-frame clones only, minus some. The sample lists roughly 120,000 clones; roughly 91% were seen once. Source material: PBMCs. The sequence was obtained from a man in his forties or fifties with head and neck cancer. The V call is TRBV9, the J call TRBJ1-1, with TRBD1 matching over 7 bases. The CDR3 spells CASGGGMNTEAFF. The CDR3 DNA reads TGTGCCAGCGGAGGGGGCATGAACACTGAAGCTTTCTTT.